This is a list of T cell receptor beta chains from one sample in a study of blood T cell repertoires in COVID-19. The table came from immunoSEQ multiplex PCR; TCRdb's copy has only in-frame clones and leaves some out. The sample lists more than 45,000 clones, 87% occurring once. Input material: peripheral blood. The receptor set was obtained from a woman aged 60-70 years with COVID-19, enrolled during active disease. The CDR3 runs from the conserved cysteine through the conserved F or W. A D gene is named only where the DNA matches it firmly. Size is stated for part of the rows, as once, few or many counts, or as a class when the clone is expanded.

v_call	clone_size	cdr3_length	j_call	d_call	cdr3_nt	cdr3_aa
TRBV3-1/TRBV3-2	NA	13	TRBJ1-2	NA	TGTGCCAGCAGCCAAGGGGCAGGCTATGGCTACACCTTC	CASSQGAGYGYTF
TRBV28	NA	17	TRBJ2-7	TRBD1	TGTGCCAGCAGCTTCCCCCTCCGGGACAGGAGATCATACGAGCAGTACTTC	CASSFPLRDRRSYEQYF
TRBV30	NA	14	TRBJ2-4	TRBD1	TGTGCCTGGAGTGTTGTTACAGGGGGGAACATTCAGTACTTC	CAWSVVTGGNIQYF
TRBV11-2	NA	14	TRBJ1-3	NA	TGTGCCAGCAGCCCCCAGGCTTCTGGAAACACCATATATTTT	CASSPQASGNTIYF
TRBV27	NA	16	TRBJ2-5	TRBD2	TGTGCCAGCAGTTCACTAGCGGGAGGGCCTCAAGAGACCCAGTACTTC	CASSSLAGGPQETQYF
TRBV19	NA	14	TRBJ1-3	TRBD1	TGTGCCAGTAGTAGGGGACAGGGAGGGAACACCATATATTTT	CASSRGQGGNTIYF
TRBV5-5	NA	16	TRBJ1-1	NA	TGTGCCAGCAGCTCGGGGCCCAGGGGCTGGAACACTGAAGCTTTCTTT	CASSSGPRGWNTEAFF
TRBV30	NA	13	TRBJ2-5	NA	TGTGCCGGAGGGGGGGCGTCCCTATTGTCCCAGTACTTC	CAGGGASLLSQYF
TRBV18	NA	17	TRBJ1-2	TRBD1	TGTGCCAGCTCACCGAACGGACAGGGCGTAATTGGCTATGGCTACACCTTC	CASSPNGQGVIGYGYTF
TRBV6-5	once	15	TRBJ2-3	NA	TGTGCCAGCAGTTACTTGAGACTAGACACAGATACGCAGTATTTT	CASSYLRLDTDTQYF
TRBV25-1	NA	15	TRBJ2-5	NA	TGTGCCAGCAGTGAATGGGGAGCAGGCCAAGAGACCCAGTACTTC	CASSEWGAGQETQYF
TRBV3-1/TRBV3-2	NA	17	TRBJ2-2	NA	TGTGCCAGCAGCAAAATCGGACTGACTCAGAGGACCGGGGAGCTGTTTTTT	CASSKIGLTQRTGELFF
TRBV4-1	NA	18	TRBJ1-5	TRBD1	TGCGCCAGCGCCAGATTGCCTGGGACAGGGCTAAGCAATCAGCCCCAGCATTTT	CASARLPGTGLSNQPQHF
TRBV6-5	NA	15	TRBJ1-5	NA	TGTGCCAGCAGCACACACCCCAGATACAATCAGCCCCAGCATTTT	CASSTHPRYNQPQHF
TRBV28	NA	14	TRBJ2-5	NA	TGTGCCAGCAGTTTGACAGGTGGACAAGAGACCCAGTACTTC	CASSLTGGQETQYF
TRBV2	NA	16	TRBJ2-1	NA	TGTGCCAGCACCCACCCCACCGTTGGAGCCGTCGGTGAGCAGTTCTTC	CASTHPTVGAVGEQFF
TRBV5-6	NA	17	TRBJ1-5	NA	TGTGCCAGCAGCTTGGAGGGCGGGAGCTATAGCAATCAGCCCCAGCATTTT	CASSLEGGSYSNQPQHF
TRBV5-4	NA	15	TRBJ1-4	NA	TGTGCCAGCAGCGCCCGGGGAATGAGTAATGAAAAACTGTTTTTT	CASSARGMSNEKLFF
TRBV28	NA	14	TRBJ1-6	TRBD1	TGTGCCAGCAGTTGGGACAGGGACAATTCACCCCTCCACTTT	CASSWDRDNSPLHF
TRBV15	few	16	TRBJ1-1	NA	TGTGCCACCAGCAGAGATTTTAGGGACACCAACACTGAAGCTTTCTTT	CATSRDFRDTNTEAFF
TRBV29-1	NA	12	TRBJ2-5	TRBD2	TGCAGCGTTGAGCGCGGGAGAGAGACCCAGTACTTC	CSVERGRETQYF
TRBV19	once	16	TRBJ1-6	NA	TGTGCCAGTAGATGGGGGGGCGCATCCTATAATTCACCCCTCCACTTT	CASRWGGASYNSPLHF
TRBV4-1	NA	15	TRBJ1-1	NA	TGCGCCAGCAGCCAGGAGACAGGTATGAACACTGAAGCTTTCTTT	CASSQETGMNTEAFF
TRBV28	NA	13	TRBJ1-2	NA	TGTGCCAGCAGTTCGGTCGGGGTCTATGGCTACACCTTC	CASSSVGVYGYTF
TRBV28	few	16	TRBJ2-5	TRBD2	TGTGCCAGCAGCTCCGGCGTCGTTCGGGGGGGGGAGACCCAGTACTTC	CASSSGVVRGGETQYF
TRBV7-9	NA	11	TRBJ2-7	NA	TGTGCCAGCAGCTCCGCCTACGAGCAGTACTTC	CASSSAYEQYF
TRBV29-1	NA	11	TRBJ2-3	NA	TGCATAGGGGAGGCGGGTTATACGCAGTATTTT	CIGEAGYTQYF
TRBV19	NA	16	TRBJ1-5	NA	TGTGCCAGTAGACCCAGGGGTGGGGCGACCGGTCAGCCCCAGCATTTT	CASRPRGGATGQPQHF
TRBV19	NA	17	TRBJ2-4	TRBD1	TGTGCCAGTAGCCCAAGTCCGGGACAGGGGGCGAAAAACATTCAGTACTTC	CASSPSPGQGAKNIQYF